Each of the 20 T cell receptor beta chains below was sequenced from the same sample in a study of control samples from healthy donors and cancer patients (dated by TCRdb to 2020 to 2022). Library method: the immunoSEQ multiplex PCR assay. TCRdb stores this immuneACCESS table with in-frame sequences only. Part of the clones is absent; in the studies checked, under half of the shortfall reflects unresolved V genes, and no reason is known for the rest. This sample has 100,000 to 150,000 clones in its table, and more than 70% of those were observed once. Clones ranked in the top ten supply about 40% of the sample. The specimen was blood. These receptors were obtained from a man in his fifties or sixties in good health.

This sequence joins TRBV6-6 and TRBJ1-1; D possibly corresponds to TRBD1 (6 bases). Germline loops: CDR1 MNHNY, CDR2 SVGAGI (reference sequence). V was cut by 5 bases and J by 1 base, with 11 bases left in between. The CDR3 is 14 amino acids. The CDR3 region has the DNA TGTGCCAGCAGTCCCCCGGGACAGAACACTGAAGCTTTCTTT. As protein: CASSPPGQNTEAFF.

The chain links TRBV6-2 or TRBV6-3 to TRBJ1-3; no clear D gene. V was trimmed by 5 bases and J by 0 bases, leaving 11 bases between them. From germline, CDR1 is MNHEY and CDR2 SVGEGT. The CDR3 length is 15 residues. CDR3 nucleotides: TGTGCCAGCAGTACGGCGGGAGTCTCTGGAAACACCATATATTTT. Residues: CASSTAGVSGNTIYF.

This chain links TRBV12-3 or TRBV12-4 with TRBJ1-3; D is unclear. With 3 bases removed from V and 6 bases from J, the gap between germline ends came to 3 bases. The CDR3 sequence is 11 residues long. CDR3 region: CASSLENTIYF. Here the CDR3 DNA reads TGTGCCAGCAGTTTGGAAAACACCATATATTTT.

The rearrangement uses TRBV27 and TRBJ2-7, with 7 bases fitting TRBD1. The CDR3 is 14 residues long. V gave up 6 bases and J gave up 4 bases; unmatched junction bases: 9. The germline V gene has CDR1 MNHEY and CDR2 SMNVEV (reference sequence). The chain's CDR3 is CASRFNRGLYEQYF. DNA of the CDR3: TGTGCCAGCAGGTTTAACAGGGGCCTTTACGAGCAGTACTTC.

This clone was seen just once. This chain uses TRBV9 with TRBJ1-1, with 10 bases aligning to TRBD1. Per the germline V gene, CDR1 is SGDLS and CDR2 is YYNGEE. V gave up 4 bases and J gave up 2 bases; unmatched junction bases: 5. The CDR3 has 15 amino acids. CDR3 in DNA: TGTGCCAGCAGCTCGCGGACAGGGGGAAACACTGAAGCTTTCTTT. Translating gives CASSSRTGGNTEAFF.

The V call is TRBV30, the J call TRBJ1-5, with TRBD1 as a possible D gene (5 bases). This CDR3 has 19 residues. With 0 bases removed from V and 0 bases from J, the gap between germline ends came to 21 bases. CDR1 GTSNPN and CDR2 SVGIG come from the germline V gene (reference sequence). CDR3 amino acids: CAWSVRGGSLRYSNQPQHF. In DNA, the CDR3 is TGTGCCTGGAGTGTACGGGGCGGCTCCTTACGTTATAGCAATCAGCCCCAGCATTTT.

This clone was counted a few times. V is TRBV10-2 and J is TRBJ1-1; 8 bases map to TRBD1. The germline CDR1 and CDR2 sequences are WSHSY and SAAADI. Unmatched junction bases numbered 4, after V lost 6 bases and J lost 1 base. CDR3 size: 14 residues. The DNA for the CDR3 is TGCGCCAGCAGAGGACAGGGTAAGAACACTGAAGCTTTCTTT. Its protein product is CASRGQGKNTEAFF.

V gene TRBV6-5 combines with J gene TRBJ2-2, with D possibly TRBD1 on 6 matching bases. The CDR3 has 14 amino acids. Between the trimmed V and J ends, which lost 7 bases and 1 base, there was a span of 10 bases. Per germline, CDR1 MNHEY and CDR2 SVGAGI. The CDR3 loop reads CASMGHMNTGELFF. CDR3 nucleotides: TGTGCCAGCATGGGACATATGAACACCGGGGAGCTGTTTTTT.

This clone was found a few times. The gene calls are TRBV30 and TRBJ1-1; the D gene is possibly TRBD1 (6 bases). CDR1 and CDR2 from the germline V gene are GTSNPN and SVGIG (reference sequence). CDR3 size: 14 residues. The V gene lost 2 bases and the J gene lost 7 bases, with 17 bases spanning the gap. CDR3 DNA: TGTGCCTGGAGTAGAAAGACAGGCGCGATTGAAGCTTTCTTT. Amino acid sequence: CAWSRKTGAIEAFF.

This chain uses TRBV6-5 with TRBJ1-2; D remains unclear. Germline V gene sequence: CDR1 MNHEY, CDR2 SVGAGI. Trimming left V 4 bases short and J 3 bases short, with 12 bases between. The CDR3 totals 14 residues. The CDR3 loop is CASSSGRFDYGYTF. For the CDR3, the DNA is TGTGCCAGCAGTTCGGGCAGATTCGACTATGGCTACACCTTC.

J is TRBJ2-2 and V is TRBV19; D remains ambiguous. Looked up from germline, CDR1 is LNHDA and CDR2 is SQIVND (reference sequence). V was trimmed by 3 bases and J by 1 base, leaving 6 bases between them. This CDR3 has 14 amino acids. The CDR3 loop reads CASSISENTGELFF. The DNA for the CDR3 is TGTGCCAGTAGTATCAGCGAGAACACCGGGGAGCTGTTTTTT.

The rearrangement links TRBV3-1 (or the pseudogene TRBV3-2) to TRBJ1-1; TRBD1 matches at 9 bases. The CDR3 runs 16 residues. V was clipped by 4 bases and J by 4 bases; unmatched bases: 10. The V gene's germline CDR1 is LGHDT and CDR2 YNNKEL (reference sequence). CDR3 DNA: TGTGCCAGCAGCCCAGGACAGGGGCTGGGGGGCACTGAAGCTTTCTTT. It codes for CASSPGQGLGGTEAFF.

This chain joins TRBV7-9 and TRBJ2-7; 9 nucleotides agree with TRBD2. The CDR3 is made up of 18 amino acids. With 10 bases clipped from V and 3 bases from J, the junction kept 22 bases outside the gene matches. Germline loops: CDR1 SEHNR, CDR2 FQNEAQ (reference sequence). CDR3 amino acids: CAIMGSQKEAGGSYEQYF. The DNA of the CDR3 is TGTGCCATAATGGGCAGTCAGAAAGAAGCGGGGGGAAGCTACGAGCAGTACTTC.

The chain couples TRBV29-1 to TRBJ2-3; tentatively, D is TRBD2 (6 bases). Trimming left V 4 bases short and J 5 bases short, with 22 bases between. The CDR3 is made up of 16 amino acids. Germline values: CDR1 SQVTM, CDR2 ANQGSEA. The CDR3 here is CSVAEFLRGGQDTQYF. The CDR3 DNA reads TGCAGCGTTGCTGAGTTCTTGCGGGGAGGACAAGATACGCAGTATTTT.

The chain joins TRBV14 to TRBJ2-7; 8 bases are shared with TRBD1. This CDR3 is 14 amino acids long. Germline CDR1 and CDR2: SGHDN and FVKESK. V lost 4 bases to trimming and J lost 6 bases; unmatched junction nucleotides: 8. CDR3 amino acids: CASSPPGTGGEQYF. For the CDR3, the DNA is TGTGCCAGCAGCCCCCCCGGGACAGGTGGCGAGCAGTACTTC. The variable domain in full, completed from reference TRBV14 and TRBJ2-7, reads EAGVTQFPSHSVIEKGQTVTLRCDPISGHDNLYWYRRVMGKEIKFLLHFVKESKQDESGMPNNRFLAERTGGTYSTLKVQPAELEDSGVYFCASSPPGTGGEQYFGPGTRLTVT.

The chain has TRBV20-1 and TRBJ2-7; D is perhaps TRBD1 (5 bases). Germline-derived CDR1 and CDR2 are DFQATT and SNEGSKA (reference sequence). With 3 bases removed from V and 2 bases from J, the gap between germline ends came to 14 bases. The CDR3 sequence is 14 residues long. CDR3 loop: CSASDGAATYEQYF. CDR3 DNA: TGCAGTGCTAGTGATGGGGCAGCTACCTACGAGCAGTACTTC.

This chain joins TRBV7-9 and TRBJ2-5, with D unresolved. CDR1 is SEHNR and CDR2 is FQNEAQ in the germline V gene (reference sequence). CDR3 size: 14 residues. The V and J ends lost 1 base and 3 bases respectively, with 9 bases between them. The CDR3: CASSLGSAEETQYF. The CDR3 bases are TGTGCCAGCAGCTTAGGCTCGGCGGAAGAGACCCAGTACTTC.

The rearrangement uses TRBV5-5 and TRBJ1-1; a weak D match, TRBD1 (6 bases). The CDR3 is 16 residues long. Trimming took 1 base from V and 3 from J, leaving 16 bases between them. Per germline, CDR1 SGHKS and CDR2 YYEKEE (reference sequence). The CDR3 is CASSLRPGGVDTEAFF. CDR3 nucleotides: TGTGCCAGCAGCTTGCGGCCCGGGGGCGTGGACACTGAAGCTTTCTTT.

V gene TRBV5-1 combines with J gene TRBJ1-6, with D unclear. The V end was cut by 0 bases, the J end by 7 bases, with 11 bases between. Germline-derived CDR1 and CDR2 are SGHRS and YFSETQ. The CDR3 runs 15 residues. This chain's CDR3 is CASSLGFGTNSPLHF. Here the CDR3 DNA reads TGCGCCAGCAGCTTGGGCTTCGGAACGAATTCACCCCTCCACTTT. Variable domain in full (rest from reference TRBV5-1 and TRBJ1-6): KAGVTQTPRYLIKTRGQQVTLSCSPISGHRSVSWYQQTPGQGLQFLFEYFSETQRNKGNFPGRFSGRQFSNSRSEMNVSTLELGDSALYLCASSLGFGTNSPLHFGNGTRLTVT.

The rearrangement uses TRBV6-5 and TRBJ1-5; 9 bases fit TRBD1. Germline CDR1 reads MNHEY; CDR2 reads SVGAGI. The CDR3 runs 14 residues. V dropped 6 bases and J dropped 5; count of bases not matched to a gene: 5. The CDR3 DNA follows: TGTGCCAGCAGGGCCGGGACAGGGCATCAGCCCCAGCATTTT. It is translated as CASRAGTGHQPQHF.